Below, 5 T cell receptor beta chains from the same sample are listed, as sequenced in a study of early T cells in non-severe SARS-CoV-2 infection. In TCRdb, the 5' RACE reads were re-called with MiXCR into one record per CDR3 protein. The sample carries 85,000 to 100,000 distinct CDR3 sequences, roughly 9.6% recorded once. The sequenced material came from whole blood. The receptors stem from an adult who was a healthcare worker with PCR-confirmed SARS-CoV-2 infection or an uninfected control (not recorded which).

The genes are TRBV2 and TRBJ2-7, with D tentatively TRBD1 (5 bases). The ends were cut back, 6 bases at V and 12 bases at J, with 15 bases in the middle. Germline V gene lookup returns CDR1 SNHLY and CDR2 FYNNEI. The CDR3 totals 11 residues. CDR3 protein: CASREQVEGYF. In nucleotides, the CDR3 is TGTGCCAGCAGGGAACAGGTGGAAGGGTACTTC. The entire variable domain, with the rest obtained from reference TRBV2 and TRBJ2-7, is as follows: EPEVTQTPSHQVTQMGQEVILRCVPISNHLYFYWYRQILGQKVEFLVSFYNNEISEKSEIFDDQFSVERPDGSNFTLKIRSTKLEDSAMYFCASREQVEGYFGPGTRLTVT.

This clonotype was seen ten or more times. V is TRBV7-3 and J is TRBJ2-1, with TRBD2 identical over 9 bases. Trimming at V came to 5 bases and at J to 7 bases, leaving 9 bases not matched to a gene. The CDR3 totals 15 residues. Per the germline V gene, CDR1 is SGHTA and CDR2 is FQGTGA. CDR3 sequence reads: CASSVAGESVNEQFF. In nucleotides, the CDR3 is TGTGCCAGCAGCGTAGCGGGAGAAAGTGTAAATGAGCAGTTCTTC.

This clonotype was counted many times. The chain carries TRBV12-3 or TRBV12-4 and TRBJ2-1, with 7 bases identical to TRBD2. The CDR3 spans 16 residues. V was clipped by 5 bases and J by 0 bases; unmatched bases: 7. CDR3 residues: CASSGLTSDSYNEQFF. The CDR3 DNA sequence: TGTGCCAGCAGTGGCCTAACTAGCGACTCCTACAATGAGCAGTTCTTC.

The chain recombines TRBV5-6 with TRBJ1-1, with D unclear. Germline V gives CDR1 SGHDT, CDR2 YYEEEE. With 0 bases removed from V and 7 bases from J, the gap between germline ends came to 19 bases. The CDR3 loop spans 16 amino acids. The CDR3 coding sequence is TGTGCCAGCAGCTTGGCCGGTCTAAACACAGTGGGTGAAGCTTTCTTT. Protein product: CASSLAGLNTVGEAFF.

This clonotype has a count of ten or more. For the CDR3, the DNA is TGCGCCAGCAGCGGATTTAGCGGGAGCGCCAGCACAGATACGCAGTATTTT. It specifies CASSGFSGSASTDTQYF. The V call is TRBV5-1, the J call TRBJ2-3, with 9 bases fitting TRBD2. Germline CDR1 is SGHRS and CDR2 is YFSETQ. Trimming removed 4 bases from V and 0 bases from J; junction bases left unmatched: 9. The CDR3 contains 17 residues.